The rows below give T cell receptor beta chains drawn from one sample of a study of T cell repertoires in cytomegalovirus infection. TCRdb re-derived calls from the reads in MiXCR, one entry per CDR3 protein. Of about 490,000 distinct CDR3 sequences listed, about 11% are singletons. Sequencing used PBMCs. The receptor set was obtained from a human donor in good health (CMV status not recorded). Some clones in this sample may be carry-over from other donors' samples. Both conserved end residues are part of each CDR3. A D gene is named only where the DNA matches it firmly. The size of a clone is reported for some rows only, either as once, few or many, or as a class for expanded clones.

clone size	V gene	J gene	D gene	CDR3 DNA	CDR3 protein
many	TRBV7-3	TRBJ2-1	NA	TGTGCCAGCAGCATGGACAGTAGCTCCTACAATGAGCAGTTCTTC	CASSMDSSSYNEQFF
many	TRBV18	TRBJ2-3	NA	TGTGCCAGCTCATTTACCAGGGATGGAGGCGCAGATACGCAGTATTTT	CASSFTRDGGADTQYF
NA	TRBV25-1	TRBJ2-7	NA	TGTGCCAGCAGCGAGGGCGAGCAGTACTTC	CASSEGEQYF
many	TRBV7-2	TRBJ2-5	NA	TGTGCCAGCAGCTTGGGGCCTCGCTCGATGGGGACCCAGTACTTC	CASSLGPRSMGTQYF
many	TRBV7-8	TRBJ2-7	NA	TGTGCCAGCAGCTTAGAGCGCAGGCTCTACGAGCAGTACTTC	CASSLERRLYEQYF
few	TRBV7-3	TRBJ2-6	NA	TGTGGGGCATCGGGGGCCAACGTCCTGACTTTC	CGASGANVLTF
NA	TRBV11-2	TRBJ2-1	NA	TGTGCCAGCAGCGGTTCACGTCTAGGGGGGAATGAGCAGTTCTTC	CASSGSRLGGNEQFF
many	TRBV20-1	TRBJ1-1	NA	TGCAGTGCTAGAGATGGTAACCCTGAAGCTTTCTTT	CSARDGNPEAFF
NA	TRBV2	TRBJ1-4	TRBD1	TGTGCCAGCAAGACAGGGGCGAGGGAAAAACTGTTTTTT	CASKTGAREKLFF
many	TRBV5-4	TRBJ1-2	NA	TGTGCCAGCAGGCCCGGGGAGGGGCTTAACTATGGCTACACCTTC	CASRPGEGLNYGYTF
many	TRBV10-2	TRBJ2-7	TRBD2	TGCGCCAGCAGCTCAACTAGCGATGAGCAGTACTTC	CASSSTSDEQYF
many	TRBV7-2	TRBJ1-2	TRBD1	TGTGCCAGCAGCTTCAAAACAGGGGGCAGGGGCTACACCTTC	CASSFKTGGRGYTF
many	TRBV7-8	TRBJ2-5	TRBD1	TGTGCCAGCAGCCGAATGACAGGGGAAGAGACCCAGTACTTC	CASSRMTGEETQYF
few	TRBV30	TRBJ2-3	TRBD2	TGTGCCTGGAGTGCGGGGCGGGGGAGCACAGATACGCAGTATTTT	CAWSAGRGSTDTQYF
many	TRBV5-1	TRBJ2-1	TRBD1	TGTGCCAGCAGCCTCGGACAGGGCTATGAGCAGTTCTTC	CASSLGQGYEQFF
many	TRBV12-3/TRBV12-4	TRBJ1-1	TRBD1	TGTGCCAGCAGTTCTAACAGGGGAGGTGAAGCTTTCTTT	CASSSNRGGEAFF
many	TRBV5-1	TRBJ1-1	NA	TGCGCCAGCAGCCAGGACGTAGGACGTGGAGCTTTCTTT	CASSQDVGRGAFF
NA	TRBV7-3	TRBJ1-2	NA	TGTGCCAGCAGGGCCGACGCACCGGGAAACTATGGCTACACCTTC	CASRADAPGNYGYTF
many	TRBV28	TRBJ2-3	NA	TGTGCCAGCAGACCTGTCTGGACTACGAGACTCACAGATACGCAGTATTTT	CASRPVWTTRLTDTQYF
NA	TRBV29-1	TRBJ1-5	NA	TGCAGCGTTGAAATGGGGGCCAATCAGCCCCAGCATTTT	CSVEMGANQPQHF